This is a list of T cell receptor beta chains from one sample in a study of type 1 and type 2 diabetes patients. Using its own MiXCR run on the multiplex PCR reads, TCRdb lists one record per CDR3 protein. Of a few hundred thousand distinct CDR3 sequences in the sample, roughly 50% were seen once. Sequenced sample: peripheral blood mononuclear cells (PBMCs). Receptor source: a man between 18 and 29 years old with type 2 diabetes. The CDR3 runs from the conserved cysteine through the conserved F or W. Fields, in order: CDR3 length, V gene, clone size, D gene, J gene, CDR3 DNA, CDR3 protein. D genes are given only for firm matches. Some rows have no size entry. The others give once, few or many, or a class for an expanded clone.

cdr3_length: 13
v_call: TRBV7-3
clone_size: .
d_call: TRBD1
j_call: TRBJ1-2
cdr3_nt: TGTGCCAGCAGCACAGACAGGGACTATGGCTACACCTTC
cdr3_aa: CASSTDRDYGYTF

cdr3_length: 16
v_call: TRBV9
clone_size: few
d_call: TRBD2
j_call: TRBJ2-7
cdr3_nt: TGTGCCAGCAGCGTAGGAGCGGGAACGCTCTCCTACGAGCAGTACTTC
cdr3_aa: CASSVGAGTLSYEQYF

cdr3_length: 14
v_call: TRBV11-2
clone_size: .
d_call: TRBD1
j_call: TRBJ1-6
cdr3_nt: TGTGCCAGCAGCACCCGACAGGGCAATTCACCCCTCCACTTT
cdr3_aa: CASSTRQGNSPLHF

cdr3_length: 12
v_call: TRBV29-1
clone_size: .
d_call: .
j_call: TRBJ1-1
cdr3_nt: TGCAGCGCAGGAACAGGGATCGCTGAAGCTTTCTTT
cdr3_aa: CSAGTGIAEAFF

cdr3_length: 16
v_call: TRBV4-1
clone_size: .
d_call: TRBD2
j_call: TRBJ2-7
cdr3_nt: TGCGCCAGCAGCCAAAAACTAGCGGGATCAACCTACGAGCAGTACTTC
cdr3_aa: CASSQKLAGSTYEQYF

cdr3_length: 13
v_call: TRBV19
clone_size: many
d_call: .
j_call: TRBJ2-7
cdr3_nt: TGTGCCTCCGCCCCAGGTCTGTCCTACGAGCAGTACTTC
cdr3_aa: CASAPGLSYEQYF

cdr3_length: 16
v_call: TRBV5-4
clone_size: .
d_call: .
j_call: TRBJ2-2
cdr3_nt: TGTGCCAGCAGCTACCCCAGCGGGTGGGGTACCGGGGAGCTGTTTTTT
cdr3_aa: CASSYPSGWGTGELFF

cdr3_length: 14
v_call: TRBV10-2
clone_size: .
d_call: .
j_call: TRBJ2-7
cdr3_nt: TGCGCCAGCAGTGGAGGTAGAAGCTCCTACGAGCAGTACTTC
cdr3_aa: CASSGGRSSYEQYF

cdr3_length: 12
v_call: TRBV29-1
clone_size: .
d_call: .
j_call: TRBJ2-5
cdr3_nt: TGCAGCGTTGAAGACCCTCGGGAGACCCAGTACTTC
cdr3_aa: CSVEDPRETQYF

cdr3_length: 15
v_call: TRBV7-3
clone_size: .
d_call: TRBD2
j_call: TRBJ2-2
cdr3_nt: TGTGCCAGCAGCCGGACTAGCGGGAGGGCCGGGGAGCTGTTTTTT
cdr3_aa: CASSRTSGRAGELFF

cdr3_length: 17
v_call: TRBV18
clone_size: few
d_call: .
j_call: TRBJ2-5
cdr3_nt: TGTGCCAGCTCACCAACTTTGGCAGATAGATATCAAGAGACCCAGTACTTC
cdr3_aa: CASSPTLADRYQETQYF

cdr3_length: 16
v_call: TRBV6-5
clone_size: .
d_call: TRBD2
j_call: TRBJ2-5
cdr3_nt: TGTGCCAGCAGCCCCATAGCGGGGGACCACCAAGAGACCCAGTACTTC
cdr3_aa: CASSPIAGDHQETQYF

cdr3_length: 17
v_call: TRBV28
clone_size: .
d_call: TRBD2
j_call: TRBJ2-3
cdr3_nt: TGTGCCAGCAGTTTGGCCTTCCCGACTAGCGGGGAACCCCTCGCAGCTTTT
cdr3_aa: CASSLAFPTSGEPLAAF

cdr3_length: 15
v_call: TRBV20-1
clone_size: .
d_call: .
j_call: TRBJ2-5
cdr3_nt: TGCAGTGCAACCGGGGGCAGGGCCATCCAAGAGACCCAGTACTTC
cdr3_aa: CSATGGRAIQETQYF

cdr3_length: 11
v_call: TRBV9
clone_size: many
d_call: .
j_call: TRBJ2-1
cdr3_nt: TGTGCCAGCAGCGTAGATGATGAGCAGTTCTTC
cdr3_aa: CASSVDDEQFF

cdr3_length: 16
v_call: TRBV20-1
clone_size: .
d_call: .
j_call: TRBJ2-5
cdr3_nt: TGCAGTGCCGCCGGAAGCGCTTTAGAACCGTTCGGGACCCAGTACTTC
cdr3_aa: CSAAGSALEPFGTQYF

cdr3_length: 15
v_call: TRBV7-8
clone_size: .
d_call: .
j_call: TRBJ1-5
cdr3_nt: TGTGCCAGCAGCTTAGGGTCCAGTCTCAATCAGCCCCAGCATTTT
cdr3_aa: CASSLGSSLNQPQHF

cdr3_length: 15
v_call: TRBV14
clone_size: .
d_call: TRBD1
j_call: TRBJ1-4
cdr3_nt: TGTGCCAGCAGCCTAGGACAGGGGGGACGTGAAAAACTGTTTTTT
cdr3_aa: CASSLGQGGREKLFF

cdr3_length: 14
v_call: TRBV6-6
clone_size: .
d_call: .
j_call: TRBJ2-3
cdr3_nt: TGTGCCAGCAGTTCTTGGGGTGGCACAGATACGCAGTATTTT
cdr3_aa: CASSSWGGTDTQYF

cdr3_length: 16
v_call: TRBV19
clone_size: once
d_call: TRBD1
j_call: TRBJ1-5
cdr3_nt: TGTGCCAGTAGCGCAAGAGTCGGGACAGAAAATCAGCCCCAGCATTTT
cdr3_aa: CASSARVGTENQPQHF

cdr3_length: 14
v_call: TRBV7-2
clone_size: .
d_call: .
j_call: TRBJ2-5
cdr3_nt: TGTGCCAGCAGCTTAGGTGGGCCCCAAGAGACCCAGTACTTC
cdr3_aa: CASSLGGPQETQYF

cdr3_length: 18
v_call: TRBV4-2
clone_size: many
d_call: TRBD2
j_call: TRBJ2-3
cdr3_nt: TGTGCCAGCAGCCAAGACCCAACTAGCGAGGGCCTCACAGATACGCAGTATTTT
cdr3_aa: CASSQDPTSEGLTDTQYF

cdr3_length: 14
v_call: TRBV20-1
clone_size: .
d_call: .
j_call: TRBJ1-2
cdr3_nt: TGCAGTGCGCGACTCCCTGGAGCTAACTATGGCTACACCTTC
cdr3_aa: CSARLPGANYGYTF

cdr3_length: 15
v_call: TRBV19
clone_size: few
d_call: .
j_call: TRBJ2-3
cdr3_nt: TGTGCCAGTAGTATCTCGGCTAGCGGCACAGATACGCAGTATTTT
cdr3_aa: CASSISASGTDTQYF

cdr3_length: 15
v_call: TRBV19
clone_size: .
d_call: .
j_call: TRBJ1-1
cdr3_nt: TGTGCCAGCAATAATAGATTCATGACGAACACTGAAGCTTTCTTT
cdr3_aa: CASNNRFMTNTEAFF

cdr3_length: 17
v_call: TRBV10-3
clone_size: .
d_call: .
j_call: TRBJ1-5
cdr3_nt: TGTGCCATCAGTGAGAGAGAGGACTTTAACATGGATCAGCCCCAGCATTTT
cdr3_aa: CAISEREDFNMDQPQHF

cdr3_length: 12
v_call: TRBV25-1
clone_size: .
d_call: .
j_call: TRBJ1-3
cdr3_nt: TGTGCCAGCGGGCCCTCTGGAAACACCATATATTTT
cdr3_aa: CASGPSGNTIYF

cdr3_length: 14
v_call: TRBV19
clone_size: .
d_call: .
j_call: TRBJ2-3
cdr3_nt: TGTGCCAGTAGCCGGGACCCTAGCACAGATACGCAGTATTTT
cdr3_aa: CASSRDPSTDTQYF

cdr3_length: 14
v_call: TRBV27
clone_size: .
d_call: .
j_call: TRBJ2-1
cdr3_nt: TGTGCCAGCAGTCTGATAGGGCCCTACAATGAGCAGTTCTTC
cdr3_aa: CASSLIGPYNEQFF

cdr3_length: 13
v_call: TRBV20-1
clone_size: .
d_call: .
j_call: TRBJ1-1
cdr3_nt: TGCAGTGCTAGTGAGGGGGACCATTTCGTAGCTTTCTTT
cdr3_aa: CSASEGDHFVAFF

cdr3_length: 17
v_call: TRBV4-2
clone_size: .
d_call: .
j_call: TRBJ1-1
cdr3_nt: TGTGCCAGCAGCCAAGTTGGGGGGGCAGTGGTGAACACTGAAGCTTTCTTT
cdr3_aa: CASSQVGGAVVNTEAFF

cdr3_length: 13
v_call: TRBV27
clone_size: many
d_call: .
j_call: TRBJ2-7
cdr3_nt: TGTGCCAGCAGTTTTCAGGGCCCCTACGAGCAGTACTTC
cdr3_aa: CASSFQGPYEQYF

cdr3_length: 14
v_call: TRBV6-6
clone_size: .
d_call: TRBD1
j_call: TRBJ2-7
cdr3_nt: TGTGCCAGCAGGAGGGGACAGGCTCTCCACGAGCAGTACTTC
cdr3_aa: CASRRGQALHEQYF

cdr3_length: 18
v_call: TRBV15
clone_size: .
d_call: .
j_call: TRBJ1-5
cdr3_nt: TGTGCCACCAGCAGAGGATCTCGGGGAGGTTTGGGCAATCAGCCCCAGCATTTT
cdr3_aa: CATSRGSRGGLGNQPQHF

cdr3_length: 19
v_call: TRBV7-8
clone_size: few
d_call: TRBD2
j_call: TRBJ2-2
cdr3_nt: TGTGCCAGCAGCCCAAGCCCCCCGGGACTAGCGGGATACACCGGGGAGCTGTTTTTT
cdr3_aa: CASSPSPPGLAGYTGELFF

cdr3_length: 19
v_call: TRBV2
clone_size: few
d_call: TRBD1
j_call: TRBJ1-1
cdr3_nt: TGTGCCAGCAGTGAAACCTACAGGGGGGGAGTTCGGTTGAACACTGAAGCTTTCTTT
cdr3_aa: CASSETYRGGVRLNTEAFF

cdr3_length: 13
v_call: TRBV6-6
clone_size: few
d_call: .
j_call: TRBJ1-1
cdr3_nt: TGTGCCAGCAGTCCGGGGATCGGGGCTGAAGCTTTCTTT
cdr3_aa: CASSPGIGAEAFF

cdr3_length: 13
v_call: TRBV20-1
clone_size: .
d_call: TRBD2
j_call: TRBJ2-5
cdr3_nt: TGCAGTGCCCCGGGACTAGCGGAAGAGACCCAGTACTTC
cdr3_aa: CSAPGLAEETQYF

cdr3_length: 16
v_call: TRBV9
clone_size: .
d_call: TRBD1
j_call: TRBJ2-5
cdr3_nt: TGTGCCAGCAGCCTTGAACCGACAGGGCCCGGGGAGACCCAGTACTTC
cdr3_aa: CASSLEPTGPGETQYF

cdr3_length: 13
v_call: TRBV20-1
clone_size: few
d_call: .
j_call: TRBJ1-1
cdr3_nt: TGCAGTGCCCCCACGCTCCTCTCAACTGAAGCTTTCTTT
cdr3_aa: CSAPTLLSTEAFF

cdr3_length: 12
v_call: TRBV27
clone_size: .
d_call: .
j_call: TRBJ1-1
cdr3_nt: TGTGCCAGCAGTTTATTGAGCACTGAAGCTTTCTTT
cdr3_aa: CASSLLSTEAFF

cdr3_length: 15
v_call: TRBV9
clone_size: few
d_call: .
j_call: TRBJ1-6
cdr3_nt: TGTGCCAGCTCCGGCTCTGGAATCATCAATTCACCCCTCCACTTT
cdr3_aa: CASSGSGIINSPLHF

cdr3_length: 14
v_call: TRBV25-1
clone_size: .
d_call: .
j_call: TRBJ1-2
cdr3_nt: TGTGCCAGCAGTGAAGGTGGGGGCGTCTATGGCTACACCTTC
cdr3_aa: CASSEGGGVYGYTF

cdr3_length: 13
v_call: TRBV14
clone_size: many
d_call: .
j_call: TRBJ2-7
cdr3_nt: TGTGCCAGCAGCCACCCCACCTCTTACGAGCAGTACTTC
cdr3_aa: CASSHPTSYEQYF

cdr3_length: 12
v_call: TRBV7-2
clone_size: once
d_call: .
j_call: TRBJ1-2
cdr3_nt: TGTGCCAGCAGCTTGGGTGGGGGTTACTACACCTTC
cdr3_aa: CASSLGGGYYTF

cdr3_length: 15
v_call: TRBV7-3
clone_size: few
d_call: TRBD1
j_call: TRBJ2-5
cdr3_nt: TGTGCCAGCAGCTTAAGAGGGGGCACTGGGGAGACCCAGTACTTC
cdr3_aa: CASSLRGGTGETQYF

cdr3_length: 13
v_call: TRBV12-3/TRBV12-4
clone_size: .
d_call: .
j_call: TRBJ1-1
cdr3_nt: TGCGCCAGCAGCACGGACAGAAACACTGAAGCTTTCTTT
cdr3_aa: CASSTDRNTEAFF

cdr3_length: 15
v_call: TRBV6-6
clone_size: .
d_call: .
j_call: TRBJ1-4
cdr3_nt: TGTGCCAGCAGTCCGTACAGGGCGGTGGATGAAAAACTGTTTTTT
cdr3_aa: CASSPYRAVDEKLFF

cdr3_length: 13
v_call: TRBV20-1
clone_size: few
d_call: .
j_call: TRBJ2-5
cdr3_nt: TGCAGTGTTACGCCCCGGCCGGGGGAGACCCAGTACTTC
cdr3_aa: CSVTPRPGETQYF

cdr3_length: 14
v_call: TRBV19
clone_size: few
d_call: .
j_call: TRBJ2-1
cdr3_nt: TGTGCCAGTAGTATAAGAGGGTCCTACAATGAGCAGTTCTTC
cdr3_aa: CASSIRGSYNEQFF

cdr3_length: 13
v_call: TRBV29-1
clone_size: few
d_call: TRBD1
j_call: TRBJ2-7
cdr3_nt: TGCAGCGTTGAGGTCCGACAGGGCTACGAGCAGTACTTC
cdr3_aa: CSVEVRQGYEQYF

cdr3_length: 14
v_call: TRBV5-1
clone_size: .
d_call: TRBD1
j_call: TRBJ2-1
cdr3_nt: TGCGCCGGCAGCTCGGACAGGGGGTACAATGAGCAGTTCTTC
cdr3_aa: CAGSSDRGYNEQFF

cdr3_length: 15
v_call: TRBV10-3
clone_size: .
d_call: .
j_call: TRBJ2-5
cdr3_nt: TGTGCCAGCAGTGAACAGAAGGATGTGGAAGAGACCCAGTACTTC
cdr3_aa: CASSEQKDVEETQYF

cdr3_length: 13
v_call: TRBV7-2
clone_size: few
d_call: .
j_call: TRBJ1-1
cdr3_nt: TGTGCCAGCAGCTTAATGCCGAACACTGAAGCTTTCTTT
cdr3_aa: CASSLMPNTEAFF